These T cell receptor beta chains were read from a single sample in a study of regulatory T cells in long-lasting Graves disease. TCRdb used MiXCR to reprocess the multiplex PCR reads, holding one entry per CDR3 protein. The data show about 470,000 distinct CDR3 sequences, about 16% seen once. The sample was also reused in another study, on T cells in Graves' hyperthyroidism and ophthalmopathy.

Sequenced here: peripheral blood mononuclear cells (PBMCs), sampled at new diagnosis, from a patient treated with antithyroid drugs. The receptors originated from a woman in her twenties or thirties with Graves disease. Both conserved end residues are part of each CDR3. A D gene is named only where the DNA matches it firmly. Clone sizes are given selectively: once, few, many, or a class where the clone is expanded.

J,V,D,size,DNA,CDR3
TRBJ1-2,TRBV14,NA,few,TGTGCCAGCAGCCAAGGGTTTCAAGGGAGAGGGAATGGCTACACCTTC,CASSQGFQGRGNGYTF
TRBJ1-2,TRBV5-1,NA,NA,TGCGCCAGCAGCGTTGAAACAGGCCTCTATGGCTACACCTTC,CASSVETGLYGYTF
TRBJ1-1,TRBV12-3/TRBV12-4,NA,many,TGTGCCAGCAGTCAGGCCCTGAGCGCTTTCTTT,CASSQALSAFF
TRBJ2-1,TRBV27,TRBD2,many,TGTGCCAGCAGTTTTCCGGGACTAGCGGACAATGAGCAGTTCTTC,CASSFPGLADNEQFF
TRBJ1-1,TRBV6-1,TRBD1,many,TGTGCCAGCAGTGAACAGGGGGTAACTGAAGCTTTCTTT,CASSEQGVTEAFF
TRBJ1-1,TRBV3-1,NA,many,TGTGCCAGCAGCCGAGGGCCCTACACTGAAGCTTTCTTT,CASSRGPYTEAFF
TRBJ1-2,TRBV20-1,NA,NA,TGCAGTGCTCCCAGTGGGGGGCCCAACTATGGCTACACCTTC,CSAPSGGPNYGYTF
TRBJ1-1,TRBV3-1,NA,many,TGTGCCAGCAGCCCTCGGCCCGGCACCGCGAACACTGAAGCTTTCTTT,CASSPRPGTANTEAFF
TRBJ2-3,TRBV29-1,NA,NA,TGCAGCGTCCGCCCCAGCACAGATACGCAGTATTTT,CSVRPSTDTQYF
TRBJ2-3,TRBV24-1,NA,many,TGTGCCACCAGTGAGCCTTCAACCCCCTATGATACGCAGTATTTT,CATSEPSTPYDTQYF
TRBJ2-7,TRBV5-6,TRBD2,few,TGTGCCAGCAGCCCTTGGGGGACTAGCGGGAGATTTTACGAGCAGTACTTC,CASSPWGTSGRFYEQYF
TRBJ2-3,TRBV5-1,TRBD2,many,TGCGCCAGCAGCTTGCCGCCGAGGGTAGCGGGGGGTCCGCAGTATTTT,CASSLPPRVAGGPQYF
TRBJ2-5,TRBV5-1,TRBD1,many,TGCGCCAGCAGCGTCCACCCGACAGGGGAGGAGACCCAGTACTTC,CASSVHPTGEETQYF
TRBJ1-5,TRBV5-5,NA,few,TGTGCCAGCAGCTTGAGGCAGGGAAGTCAGCCCCAGCATTTT,CASSLRQGSQPQHF
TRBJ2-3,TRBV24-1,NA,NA,TGTGCCACCAGCCAAACACGACAGAGGACAGATACGCAGTATTTT,CATSQTRQRTDTQYF
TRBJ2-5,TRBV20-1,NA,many,TGCAGTGCTGTTAGGTACCAAGAGACCCAGTACTTC,CSAVRYQETQYF
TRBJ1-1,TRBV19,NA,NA,TGTGCCAGTAGTCGTGAGAGCGACACTGAAGCTTTCTTT,CASSRESDTEAFF
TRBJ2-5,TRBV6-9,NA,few,TGTGCCAGCAGTTATCAGGGTAATGTAGAGACCCAGTACTTC,CASSYQGNVETQYF
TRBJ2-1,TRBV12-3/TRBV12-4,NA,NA,TGTGCCAGCAGTTTCCTACGGTACAATGAGCAGTTCTTC,CASSFLRYNEQFF
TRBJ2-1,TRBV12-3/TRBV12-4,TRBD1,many,TGTGCCAGCACCCGGACAGGGGGTAGGGTAGCAAATGAGCAGTTCTTC,CASTRTGGRVANEQFF
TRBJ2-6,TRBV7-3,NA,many,TGTGCCAGCAGCCGGGGCAGCGGCTCTGGGGCCAACGTCCTGACTTTC,CASSRGSGSGANVLTF
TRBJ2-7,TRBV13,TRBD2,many,TGTGCCAGCAGTGCCGGGACTAGACTCTACGAGCAGTACTTC,CASSAGTRLYEQYF
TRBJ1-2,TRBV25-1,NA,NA,TGTGCCAGCAGTGAATATCGGGCTAACTATGGCTACACCTTC,CASSEYRANYGYTF
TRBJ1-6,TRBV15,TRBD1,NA,TGTGCCACCAGGATTCAGGGGGCTGATAATTCACCCCTCCACTTT,CATRIQGADNSPLHF
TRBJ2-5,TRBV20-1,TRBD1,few,TGCAGTGCTAGAGGTCCCCGCCCAAACAGGGGGGCTGAGACCCAGTACTTC,CSARGPRPNRGAETQYF
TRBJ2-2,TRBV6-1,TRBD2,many,TGTGCCAGCAGTATAGCGGGAGGGTTCACCGGGGAGCTGTTTTTT,CASSIAGGFTGELFF
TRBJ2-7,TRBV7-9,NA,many,TGTGCCAGCAGCCGAAACGGACTGGCCGAGCAGTACTTC,CASSRNGLAEQYF
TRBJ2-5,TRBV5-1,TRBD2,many,TGCGCCAGCAGTTACAGCGGGAGCCCCCAAGAGACCCAGTACTTC,CASSYSGSPQETQYF
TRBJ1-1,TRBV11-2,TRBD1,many,TGTGCCAGCAACCGACAGGGTATGAACACTGAAGCTTTCTTT,CASNRQGMNTEAFF
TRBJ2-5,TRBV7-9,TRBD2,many,TGTGCCAGCAGCGGCGGATCTAAAGGACTAGCGGGAGTTCGGGGTAACAGCGGGGAGACCCAGTACTTC,CASSGGSKGLAGVRGNSGETQYF
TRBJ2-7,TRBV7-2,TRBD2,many,TGTGCCAGCAGCTTGGGCCCGTACGCGGGAGTCCCCTACGAGCAGTACTTC,CASSLGPYAGVPYEQYF
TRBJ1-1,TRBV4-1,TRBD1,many,TGCGCCAGCAGCCAATGGGACAGACCCTTGGCTGAAGCTTTCTTT,CASSQWDRPLAEAFF
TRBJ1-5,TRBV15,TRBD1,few,TGTGCCACCAGCAGAGGAACTATCCCGGGACAGGGATTAGGGGGCAATCAGCCCCAGCATTTT,CATSRGTIPGQGLGGNQPQHF
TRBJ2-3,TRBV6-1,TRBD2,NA,TGTGCCTCTCGAGCGGGAGTTGGAGATACGCAGTATTTT,CASRAGVGDTQYF
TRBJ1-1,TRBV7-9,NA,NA,TGCGCCAGCAGCCTTTACTTTCTCGGGGACACTGAAGCTTTCTTT,CASSLYFLGDTEAFF
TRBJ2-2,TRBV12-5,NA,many,TGTGCTAGTGGTTTGGTAATCGGGAGTGGAGGCGGGGAGCTGTTTTTT,CASGLVIGSGGGELFF
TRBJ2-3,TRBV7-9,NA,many,TGTGCCAGCAGCCTCGGTGCTTATGGGGCAGATACGCAGTATTTT,CASSLGAYGADTQYF
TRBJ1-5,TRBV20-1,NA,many,TGCAGTGCTGTAGCCGGAAGGTACAATCAGCCCCAGCATTTT,CSAVAGRYNQPQHF
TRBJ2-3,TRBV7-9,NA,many,TGTGCCAGCAGTGTAAGGCCGGGACCGACTAGCACAGATACGCAGTATTTT,CASSVRPGPTSTDTQYF
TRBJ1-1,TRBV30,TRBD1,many,TGTGCCTGGACTTCCGGACGGACAGGGTCTGAAGCTTTCTTT,CAWTSGRTGSEAFF
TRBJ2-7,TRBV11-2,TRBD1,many,TGTGCCAGCAGCTTAGATGGGTTGGCAGGGGGACCGGGTTGGTACTTC,CASSLDGLAGGPGWYF
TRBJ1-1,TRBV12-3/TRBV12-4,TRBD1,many,TGTGCCAGCAGTTGGGACAGAAACACTGAAGCTTTCTTT,CASSWDRNTEAFF
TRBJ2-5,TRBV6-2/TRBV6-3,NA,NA,TGTGCCAGCGGGAGACCCTACCAAGAGACCCAGTACTTC,CASGRPYQETQYF
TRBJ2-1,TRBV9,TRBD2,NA,TGTGCCAGCAGCACGAGCGGGAGTGGGGGCAATGAGCAGTTCTTC,CASSTSGSGGNEQFF
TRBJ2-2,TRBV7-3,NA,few,TGTGCCAGCAGCTTAACCGTATCCGGGGAGCTGTTTTTT,CASSLTVSGELFF
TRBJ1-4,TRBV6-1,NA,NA,TGTGCCAGCAGCCAGGACTGGGCAACTAATGAAAAACTGTTTTTT,CASSQDWATNEKLFF